Below are 30 T cell receptor beta chains sequenced from a single sample in a study of cytomegalovirus exposure and HLA in healthy donors (dated by TCRdb to about 2017). The library was generated by the immunoSEQ multiplex PCR assay. For the multiplex PCR, a mixture combining 60 forward primers for TCR Vbeta segments and 13 reverse primers for TCR Jbeta segments was used. TCRdb stores this immuneACCESS table with in-frame sequences only. Part of the clones is absent; in the studies checked, under half of the shortfall reflects unresolved V genes, and no reason is known for the rest. The table for this sample lists 70,000 to 95,000 clones; roughly 81% of them were counted only once. Jointly, the top ten make up around 5.2% of the sample. Sequenced: PBMCs. These receptors all stem from a woman younger than 35 in good health and CMV-seropositive.

This clone was observed once. This rearrangement joins TRBV18 to TRBJ2-7; a weak D match, TRBD2 (6 bases). Per the germline V gene, CDR1 is KGHSH and CDR2 is LQKENI. The CDR3 loop spans 15 amino acids. Trimming stripped 1 base from V and 0 bases from J, with 10 bases between. The CDR3 region has the DNA TGTGCCAGCTCACCACTAGCGGATATCTCCTACGAGCAGTACTTC. Its protein is CASSPLADISYEQYF.

This clone occurred once. The V and J genes are TRBV7-9 and TRBJ1-1, with 8 bases that match TRBD1. The CDR3 is 14 residues long. V lost 3 bases and J lost 5; bases outside the gene matches: 5. CDR1 and CDR2 (germline): SEHNR, FQNEAQ (reference sequence). CDR3 in DNA: TGTGCCAGCAGCTTTGGACAGGGTACGACTGAAGCTTTCTTT. Protein: CASSFGQGTTEAFF.

The chain carries TRBV4-1 and TRBJ2-7; a possible D gene is TRBD2 (5 bases). Germline CDR1 reads MGHRA; CDR2 reads YSYEKL. V gave up 1 base and J gave up 4 bases, with 17 bases separating them. The CDR3 sequence is 16 residues long. CDR3: CASSQVGKIREYEQYF. In DNA, the CDR3 is TGCGCCAGCAGCCAAGTGGGAAAAATAAGGGAGTACGAGCAGTACTTC.

The chain is built from TRBV5-1 and TRBJ2-2; 7 bases align to TRBD2. CDR1 is SGHRS, CDR2 YFSETQ, per germline. V lost 3 bases and J lost 4; bases outside the gene matches: 3. This CDR3 has 14 residues. CDR3 coding DNA: TGCGCCAGCAGCTCCGGGGGGAGCACCGGGGAGCTGTTTTTT. Residues: CASSSGGSTGELFF.

The rearrangement uses TRBV6-4 and TRBJ2-3; 10 bases fit TRBD1. CDR1 MRHNA and CDR2 SNTAGT come from the germline V gene. The junction had 0 bases not matched to a gene; V was cut back by 2 bases and J by 1 base. This CDR3 is 15 amino acids long. CDR3 residues: CASSDGTGGTDTQYF. CDR3 bases: TGTGCCAGCAGTGACGGGACAGGGGGCACAGATACGCAGTATTTT.

V usage is TRBV5-1 and J usage is TRBJ1-6, with D unclear. Germline V gene data show CDR1 as SGHRS and CDR2 as YFSETQ. The CDR3 sequence is 15 residues long. V was trimmed by 0 bases and J by 4 bases, leaving 8 bases between them. The CDR3 spells CASSLDSHYNSPLHF. The CDR3 DNA reads as TGCGCCAGCAGCTTGGACAGCCATTATAATTCACCCCTCCACTTT.

The count of this clone is one. This chain links TRBV13 with TRBJ2-2, with 7 nucleotides matching TRBD1. The CDR3 has 15 residues. J lost 6 bases, V lost 10 bases, and 14 bases had no gene match. Per the germline V gene, CDR1 is PRHDT and CDR2 is FYEKMQ (reference sequence). The CDR3 loop reads CATYRTGRVSGELFF. The CDR3 DNA sequence: TGTGCCACATACCGGACAGGTCGTGTGTCCGGGGAGCTGTTTTTT. The entire variable domain, with the rest obtained from reference TRBV13 and TRBJ2-2, is as follows: AAGVIQSPRHLIKEKRETATLKCYPIPRHDTVYWYQQGPGQDPQFLISFYEKMQSDKGSIPDRFSAQQFSDYHSELNMSSLELGDSALYFCATYRTGRVSGELFFGEGSRLTVL.

This clone was seen a few times. This chain uses TRBV10-2 with TRBJ2-7; the D gene is possibly TRBD2 (5 bases). Trimming stripped 6 bases from V and 0 bases from J, with 6 bases between. Germline V gene lookup returns CDR1 WSHSY and CDR2 SAAADI. This CDR3 contains 12 residues. The CDR3 DNA reads as TGCGCCAGCAGCGACTACTCCTACGAGCAGTACTTC. Residues: CASSDYSYEQYF.

V is TRBV2 and J is TRBJ2-5, with D possibly being TRBD1 (6 bases). The germline V gene encodes CDR1 SNHLY and CDR2 FYNNEI. CDR3 length: 15 residues. V lost 1 base, J lost 2 bases, and 11 bases lay in between. This chain's CDR3 is CASSEVTGRQETQYF. In DNA, the CDR3 is TGTGCCAGCAGTGAAGTCACAGGGCGACAAGAGACCCAGTACTTC.

This clone was seen once. This chain connects TRBV7-9 to TRBJ1-4; D is perhaps TRBD1 (6 bases). Deletions cut 6 bases from V and 5 bases from J, with 13 bases between. CDR1 and CDR2 from the germline V gene are SEHNR and FQNEAQ (reference sequence). This CDR3 comprises 14 residues. The CDR3 reads CASSTGTWNEKLFF. CDR3 coding DNA: TGTGCCAGCAGTACCGGGACATGGAATGAAAAACTGTTTTTT.

This rearrangement joins TRBV5-6 to TRBJ2-5, with D maybe TRBD2 (6 bases). TRBJ2-7 explains the end of the DNA better; the J call may be wrong. From germline, CDR1 is SGHDT and CDR2 YYEEEE. The CDR3 loop spans 15 amino acids. CDR3 residues: CASSLGAGRFDEQYF. CDR3 DNA: TGTGCCAGCAGCTTGGGGGCAGGGAGGTTTGACGAGCAGTACTTC.

The rearrangement joins TRBV7-2 to TRBJ1-5; tentative D call: TRBD1 (6 bases). CDR1 is SGHTA, CDR2 FQGNSA, per germline. Trimming cost V 5 bases and J 4 bases, with 15 bases left between them. The CDR3 has 15 amino acids. CDR3 residues: CASSGGGRINQPQHF. The CDR3 DNA is TGTGCCAGCAGCGGGGGGGGGCGGATTAATCAGCCCCAGCATTTT.

In DNA, the CDR3 is TGTGCCTGGAGTGTACGAAGCGGGAGCCCCACCGGGGAGCTGTTTTTT. It yields the protein CAWSVRSGSPTGELFF. The chain is built from TRBV30 and TRBJ2-2, with 8 bases matching TRBD2. Germline loops: CDR1 GTSNPN, CDR2 SVGIG (reference sequence). The CDR3 sequence is 16 residues long. The ends lost 0 bases at V and 4 bases at J; junction bases unmatched: 7.

This clone has a single count. The V call is TRBV10-1, the J call TRBJ2-7, with D perhaps matching TRBD2 (5 bases). The CDR3 length is 13 residues. CDR1 and CDR2 (germline): WNHNN, SYGVQD (reference sequence). V was pared by 6 bases and J by 6 bases, with 15 bases between. The CDR3 DNA reads TGCGCCAGCAGCAACACGGGGATGGGCGAGCAGTACTTC. Translation: CASSNTGMGEQYF.

The J gene is TRBJ1-1, the V gene TRBV30; 7 nucleotides align to TRBD1. This CDR3 has 15 amino acids. The germline V gene has CDR1 GTSNPN and CDR2 SVGIG (reference sequence). CDR3 sequence: CASRMPGQGDTEAFF. The CDR3 region has the DNA TGTGCTAGCCGGATGCCGGGGCAGGGGGACACTGAAGCTTTCTTT.

The genes are TRBV7-9 and TRBJ2-7, with D tentatively TRBD2 (5 bases). The CDR3 runs to 17 residues. Trimming left V 4 bases short and J 0 bases short, with 19 bases between. Germline CDR1 SEHNR, CDR2 FQNEAQ (reference sequence). The CDR3 loop is CASSSPVRAPSSYEQYF. The DNA of the CDR3 is TGTGCCAGCAGCTCCCCAGTGAGGGCGCCGAGCTCCTACGAGCAGTACTTC.

The V gene is TRBV9, the J gene TRBJ2-7; TRBD1 matches 12 bases. This CDR3 contains 15 residues. The junction had 5 bases not matched to a gene; V was cut back by 2 bases and J by 5 bases. Germline CDR1 is SGDLS and CDR2 is YYNGEE. The CDR3 reads CASSVGDRGLHEQYF. As DNA, the CDR3 is TGTGCCAGCAGCGTGGGGGACAGGGGGCTGCACGAGCAGTACTTC. Using reference TRBV9 and TRBJ2-7 for the parts outside the CDR3, the full variable domain is DSGVTQTPKHLITATGQRVTLRCSPRSGDLSVYWYQQSLDQGLQFLIQYYNGEERAKGNILERFSAQQFPDLHSELNLSSLELGDSALYFCASSVGDRGLHEQYFGPGTRLTVT.

The chain uses TRBV28 and TRBJ2-7, with 12 nucleotides matching TRBD2. Losses at the gene ends were 6 bases for V and 8 bases for J; bases not matched to a gene: 8. The CDR3 covers 14 residues. Germline V gene lookup returns CDR1 MDHEN and CDR2 SYDVKM. The CDR3 loop is CASSSPGLAGKQYF. The CDR3 region has the DNA TGTGCCAGCAGCTCGCCAGGACTAGCGGGAAAGCAGTACTTC.

V usage is TRBV19 and J usage is TRBJ2-2; unclear D gene. The V and J ends lost 7 bases and 6 bases respectively, with 9 bases between them. The CDR3 is 12 residues long. Germline assignment: CDR1 LNHDA and CDR2 SQIVND (reference sequence). The CDR3 loop is CASKPSAGELFF. The CDR3 DNA sequence: TGTGCCAGTAAGCCTTCGGCCGGGGAGCTGTTTTTT.

The V call is TRBV10-2, the J call TRBJ2-3; D unresolved. The CDR3 spans 13 residues. Trimming left V 2 bases short and J 5 bases short, with 8 bases between. Germline CDR1 WSHSY, CDR2 SAAADI. CDR3: CASSEGRGDTQYF. The CDR3 coding sequence is TGCGCCAGCAGTGAGGGTAGAGGAGATACGCAGTATTTT.

The J gene is TRBJ2-1, the V gene TRBV27; maybe TRBD2 (5 bases). Germline V gene lookup returns CDR1 MNHEY and CDR2 SMNVEV (reference sequence). CDR3 length equals 11 residues. With 6 bases removed from V and 10 bases from J, the gap between germline ends came to 10 bases. CDR3 DNA sequence: TGTGCCAGCAGACTAGGTTCAGAGCAGTTCTTC. Translated: CASRLGSEQFF.

The CDR3 region has the DNA TGTGCCACCAGCAGGGGCGGGAGGAACTACAATGAGCAGTTCTTC. Amino acids: CATSRGGRNYNEQFF. The rearrangement uses TRBV15 and TRBJ2-1; 8 positions agree with TRBD2. CDR3 length: 15 residues. Germline CDR1 LNHNV, CDR2 YYDKDF (reference sequence). V was clipped by 3 bases and J by 3 bases; unmatched bases: 4.

V usage is TRBV19 and J usage is TRBJ1-2; possible D gene TRBD1, 5 bases. V lost 3 bases and J 4 bases, leaving 9 bases between the germline ends. This CDR3 contains 13 residues. From germline, CDR1 is LNHDA and CDR2 SQIVND (reference sequence). CDR3 DNA: TGTGCCAGTAGTATGGCCAGGGCCTATGGCTACACCTTC. It specifies CASSMARAYGYTF.

J is TRBJ1-2 and V is TRBV7-2; 8 bases fit TRBD1. After removal of 8 bases from V and 6 bases from J, the junction contained 5 bases not matched to a gene. The CDR3 is 12 amino acids. Per the germline V gene, CDR1 is SGHTA and CDR2 is FQGNSA. Here the CDR3 reads CASETGEDGYTF. The CDR3 bases are TGTGCCAGCGAGACAGGGGAAGATGGCTACACCTTC.

The gene calls are TRBV5-6 and TRBJ1-4, with TRBD1 as a possible D gene (5 bases). CDR3 length: 15 residues. V was shortened by 4 bases and J by 0 bases, with 10 bases between the two germline ends. CDR1 SGHDT and CDR2 YYEEEE come from the germline V gene. CDR3 coding DNA: TGTGCCAGCAGCAGCACAGGTACAACTAATGAAAAACTGTTTTTT. It translates to CASSSTGTTNEKLFF.

The CDR3 DNA is TGTGCCAGCAGCTTGTGGCAGGGGGCCACCAAAAACATTCAGTACTTC. This translates into CASSLWQGATKNIQYF. The chain has TRBV7-9 and TRBJ2-4; 8 bases align to TRBD1. The CDR3 totals 16 residues. The germline CDR1 and CDR2 sequences are SEHNR and FQNEAQ (reference sequence). The J segment lost 2 bases and the V segment lost 3 bases, leaving 6 bases of the junction unmatched.

The CDR3 region is CASSHETGNTEAFF. CDR3 DNA: TGTGCCAGCAGCCACGAGACAGGGAACACTGAAGCTTTCTTT. This sequence joins TRBV14 and TRBJ1-1, with D possibly being TRBD1 (6 bases). Trimming pared 3 bases from V and 1 base from J, leaving 9 bases between. This CDR3 has 14 amino acids. CDR1 SGHDN and CDR2 FVKESK come from the germline V gene.

The rearrangement links TRBV15 to TRBJ2-5, with TRBD1 identical over 9 bases. The better agreement between TRBJ2-7 and the DNA end casts doubt on the J call. Germline V gene data show CDR1 as LNHNV and CDR2 as YYDKDF (reference sequence). The CDR3 totals 16 residues. This chain's CDR3 is CATSREATGGYHEQYF. For the CDR3, the DNA is TGTGCCACCAGCAGAGAAGCGACAGGGGGGTACCACGAGCAGTACTTC.

The V and J genes are TRBV5-8 and TRBJ2-1; TRBD2 matches at 7 bases. The length of the CDR3 is 15 residues. V trimming: 4 bases; J trimming: 2 bases; junction bases outside the gene matches: 6. CDR1 is SGHTS and CDR2 is YDEGEE in the germline V gene. DNA for the CDR3: TGTGCCAGCAGCCGCGGCCGGGGGGCCTACAATGAGCAGTTCTTC. Translating it yields CASSRGRGAYNEQFF.

The CDR3 sequence is CASSHILRGKETQYF. The CDR3 coding sequence is TGTGCCAGCAGCCATATTTTAAGGGGGAAAGAGACCCAGTACTTC. The genes are TRBV7-9 and TRBJ2-5; D perhaps matches TRBD1 (6 bases). With 5 bases removed from V and 3 bases from J, the gap between germline ends came to 16 bases. The CDR3 spans 15 residues. Germline loops: CDR1 SEHNR, CDR2 FQNEAQ (reference sequence).